A single sample gave rise to the 32 T cell receptor beta chains below, sequenced in a study of monozygotic twins with inflammatory bowel disease. After re-calling the 5' RACE reads, TCRdb lists one entry per CDR3 protein, DNA absent. The sample data list some 400,000 distinct CDR3 sequences. Input material: blood. These TCRs come from a human donor with ulcerative colitis or Crohn's disease, or a healthy co-twin of an affected twin (not recorded which).

The chain employs TRBV6-5 and TRBJ2-7; no DNA is available, so the TRBD1 call from TCRdb remains unchecked. Germline CDR1 MNHEY, CDR2 SVGAGI. The CDR3 is 14 amino acids. The CDR3 sequence: CASSYSSQGFEQYF.

This chain joins TRBV9 and TRBJ2-7; TCRdb picks TRBD1, but there is no DNA to check that call. The CDR3 extends over 13 amino acids. CDR1 is SGDLS, CDR2 YYNGEE, per germline. The CDR3 sequence: CASSPSTGPEQYF.

V is TRBV18 and J is TRBJ1-1; TCRdb names TRBD1, which stays unverified in the absence of DNA. CDR3 length: 12 amino acids. From germline, CDR1 is KGHSH and CDR2 LQKENI. CDR3 amino acids: CASSQPTGEAFF.

The V gene is TRBV6-6, the J gene TRBJ2-5; as DNA is missing, the TRBD1 call by TCRdb cannot be tested. Germline CDR1 reads MNHNY; CDR2 reads SVGAGI (reference sequence). There are 14 residues in the CDR3. CDR3 sequence: CASSYPGGRETQYF.

This CDR3 is CSVEDRQRVGNTIYF. The rearrangement joins TRBV29-1 to TRBJ1-3. Germline V gene lookup returns CDR1 SQVTM and CDR2 ANQGSEA. The CDR3 runs to 15 residues.

The gene calls are TRBV20-1 and TRBJ2-7; the D call from TCRdb, TRBD1, cannot be confirmed without DNA. The V gene's germline CDR1 is DFQATT and CDR2 SNEGSKA (reference sequence). The CDR3 runs to 16 residues. CDR3 region: CSARDQSGGLIYEQYF.

The V and J genes are TRBV5-5 and TRBJ1-2; checking the TCRdb D call of TRBD1 is not possible without DNA. Germline loops: CDR1 SGHKS, CDR2 YYEKEE (reference sequence). CDR3 length: 16 residues. The CDR3 loop reads CASSLEGGRPLDGYTF.

V is TRBV6-1 and J is TRBJ1-4. CDR1 MNHNS and CDR2 SASEGT come from the germline V gene. This CDR3 comprises 15 residues. CDR3 protein: CASSATTGQNEKLFF.

J is TRBJ2-7 and V is TRBV28; TCRdb's D call, TRBD1, is unchecked because there is no DNA. This CDR3 contains 13 residues. Looked up from germline, CDR1 is MDHEN and CDR2 is SYDVKM. CDR3 region: CASSSGLHYEQYF.

The chain recombines TRBV7-2 with TRBJ2-3. The CDR3 loop spans 14 amino acids. Germline CDR1 is SGHTA and CDR2 is FQGNSA. CDR3 sequence reads: CASSRSISTDTQYF.

The J gene is TRBJ1-5, the V gene TRBV19. This CDR3 comprises 13 residues. Germline V lookup: CDR1 LNHDA, CDR2 SQIVND (reference sequence). The CDR3 here is CASSRGKRQPQHF.

The V gene is TRBV29-1, the J gene TRBJ1-4. Germline V gene sequence: CDR1 SQVTM, CDR2 ANQGSEA. The CDR3 is made up of 13 amino acids. CDR3 sequence reads: CSVDLNGSEKLFF.

The V gene is TRBV9, the J gene TRBJ2-5; checking the TCRdb D call of TRBD1 is not possible without DNA. The CDR3 consists of 16 residues. Germline V gene data show CDR1 as SGDLS and CDR2 as YYNGEE. The CDR3 loop reads CASSVGGGQGTETQYF. Looking up the rest from reference TRBV9 and TRBJ2-5 gives the full variable domain: DSGVTQTPKHLITATGQRVTLRCSPRSGDLSVYWYQQSLDQGLQFLIQYYNGEERAKGNILERFSAQQFPDLHSELNLSSLELGDSALYFCASSVGGGQGTETQYFGPGTRLLVL.

The chain links TRBV11-2 to TRBJ2-3; the D gene TCRdb calls, TRBD2, cannot be checked with no DNA. The CDR3 totals 19 residues. Per germline, CDR1 SGHAT and CDR2 FQNNGV. The chain's CDR3 is CASSLGLAGGPRRTDTQYF.

The gene calls are TRBV20-1 and TRBJ1-5; lacking DNA, the TRBD1 call made by TCRdb goes unchecked. Germline lookup yields CDR1 DFQATT and CDR2 SNEGSKA (reference sequence). This CDR3 has 15 amino acids. CDR3 sequence: CSAREGGEGNQPQHF.

The CDR3 loop reads CASSQAGDRPYEQYF. The V call is TRBV5-1, the J call TRBJ2-7; there is no DNA to check the TCRdb D call of TRBD1. The CDR3 contains 15 residues. CDR1 is SGHRS and CDR2 is YFSETQ in the germline V gene.

J is TRBJ2-1 and V is TRBV9; with no DNA, the TCRdb D assignment of TRBD2 cannot be verified. Per the germline V gene, CDR1 is SGDLS and CDR2 is YYNGEE. The CDR3 contains 15 residues. CDR3 loop: CSSSGDTGVRNEQFF.

The CDR3 loop reads CASSPSERGRVDTQYF. V gene TRBV4-1 combines with J gene TRBJ2-3; TCRdb lists TRBD1, though no DNA is available to test this call. This CDR3 comprises 16 residues. Germline V gene sequence: CDR1 MGHRA, CDR2 YSYEKL.

The V and J genes are TRBV2 and TRBJ2-2. Germline CDR1 and CDR2: SNHLY and FYNNEI. This CDR3 comprises 16 residues. This CDR3 is CASSVAQNFKTGELFF.

V gene TRBV7-6 combines with J gene TRBJ2-1. Per germline, CDR1 SGHVS and CDR2 FNYEAQ. CDR3 length: 14 residues. Here the CDR3 reads CASSSGSTWNEQFF.

The chain employs TRBV14 and TRBJ2-1; TCRdb proposes TRBD1, but this gene call is untestable without DNA. Germline V gene data show CDR1 as SGHDN and CDR2 as FVKESK. The CDR3 is 12 residues long. This CDR3 reads CASSLQGYELFF.

J is TRBJ1-2 and V is TRBV7-8. Germline CDR1 is SGHVS and CDR2 is FQNEAQ. This CDR3 spans 15 amino acids. The CDR3: CASSLGAGTWYGYTF. Looking up the rest from reference TRBV7-8 and TRBJ1-2 gives the full variable domain: GAGVSQSPRYKVAKRGQDVALRCDPISGHVSLFWYQQALGQGPEFLTYFQNEAQLDKSGLPSDRFFAERPEGSVSTLKIQRTQQEDSAVYLCASSLGAGTWYGYTFGSGTRLTVV.

The chain uses TRBV3-1 and TRBJ2-1; TCRdb calls TRBD1, which cannot be checked without DNA. The length of the CDR3 is 17 residues. Looked up from germline, CDR1 is LGHDT and CDR2 is YNNKEL (reference sequence). The chain's CDR3 is CASSQRRGFSSYNEQFF.

This chain links TRBV20-1 with TRBJ2-7; with no DNA, the TCRdb D assignment of TRBD2 cannot be verified. Germline-derived CDR1 and CDR2 are DFQATT and SNEGSKA (reference sequence). The CDR3 extends over 15 amino acids. The CDR3 protein is CSARDRTSGPYEQYF.

The gene calls are TRBV18 and TRBJ1-2; the D call of TRBD1 rests on TCRdb alone, since no DNA is present to check it. Germline lookup yields CDR1 KGHSH and CDR2 LQKENI. This CDR3 is 15 amino acids long. The CDR3 region is CASSPGQGKNYGYTF.

The V gene is TRBV18, the J gene TRBJ1-2. Germline assignment: CDR1 KGHSH and CDR2 LQKENI. The CDR3 contains 13 residues. The CDR3 sequence is CASSPLQSYGYTF.

The rearrangement uses TRBV6-4 and TRBJ2-2; no DNA is available, so the TRBD1 call from TCRdb remains unchecked. This CDR3 contains 17 residues. Per germline, CDR1 MRHNA and CDR2 SNTAGT. The CDR3 loop reads CASSDPSDRGFTGELFF.

This chain joins TRBV6-2 or TRBV6-3 and TRBJ2-5; TCRdb outputs TRBD2, but without DNA this stays unchecked. The germline CDR1 and CDR2 sequences are MNHEY and SVGEGT. This CDR3 contains 14 residues. CDR3 amino acids: CASSSSGTSAAQYF.

The V call is TRBV18, the J call TRBJ2-3. Germline values: CDR1 KGHSH, CDR2 LQKENI. This CDR3 has 13 amino acids. The chain's CDR3 is CASSPQGMDTQYF. Variable domain in full (rest from reference TRBV18 and TRBJ2-3): NAGVMQNPRHLVRRRGQEARLRCSPMKGHSHVYWYRQLPEEGLKFMVYLQKENIIDESGMPKERFSAEFPKEGPSILRIQQVVRGDSAAYFCASSPQGMDTQYFGPGTRLTVL.

CDR3 amino acids: CASIPVPGQGFTDTQYF. The V and J genes are TRBV28 and TRBJ2-3; TCRdb indicates TRBD1, and absent DNA this call remains unverified. This CDR3 has 17 residues. CDR1 and CDR2 (germline): MDHEN, SYDVKM.

The chain joins TRBV29-1 to TRBJ2-5. CDR1 is SQVTM, CDR2 ANQGSEA, per germline. CDR3 length: 14 amino acids. CDR3 in amino acids: CSVEAWSVEETQYF. Full variable domain (outside the CDR3, taken from reference TRBV29-1 and TRBJ2-5): SAVISQKPSRDICQRGTSLTIQCQVDSQVTMMFWYRQQPGQSLTLIATANQGSEATYESGFVIDKFPISRPNLTFSTLTVSNMSPEDSSIYLCSVEAWSVEETQYFGPGTRLLVL.

This chain joins TRBV5-3 and TRBJ2-1. TRBV5-3 carries the ORF label, with uncertain function. There are 13 residues in the CDR3. CDR3 protein: CARISTAMNEQFF.